The 30 T cell receptor beta chains presented below share a single source sample, sequenced in a study of OX40 agonist ivuxolimab in advanced cancers. This table comes from immunoSEQ multiplex PCR, and its TCRdb copy is limited to in-frame clones, with some not included. The table has 60,000 to 70,000 clones, around nine tenths seen once. Here the sequenced sample was CD4+ or CD8+ T cells sorted from blood, taken in a trial of the OX40 agonist ivuxolimab. The receptors originated from an adult with an advanced solid tumor such as melanoma, head and neck, liver or kidney cancer.

This chain connects TRBV27 to TRBJ2-1; 10 nucleotides agree with TRBD2. CDR1 and CDR2 from the germline V gene are MNHEY and SMNVEV (reference sequence). The CDR3 contains 17 residues. V shed 5 bases, J shed 4 bases, and the junction held 11 bases outside the gene matches. CDR3 coding DNA: TGTGCCAGCAGTCCCACGAGGGGACTAGCGAGGTACAATGAGCAGTTCTTC. Its protein product is CASSPTRGLARYNEQFF.

The V and J genes are TRBV20-1 and TRBJ1-2, with D possibly being TRBD1 (5 bases). Trimming shortened V by 7 bases and J by 1 base, and 7 bases separated the two germline ends. The length of the CDR3 is 11 residues. Per germline, CDR1 DFQATT and CDR2 SNEGSKA (reference sequence). The CDR3 protein is CSVQGNYGYTF. As DNA, the CDR3 is TGCAGTGTGCAGGGTAACTATGGCTACACCTTC.

The V gene is TRBV19, the J gene TRBJ1-5; D gene unclear. The length of the CDR3 is 15 residues. Germline CDR1 reads LNHDA; CDR2 reads SQIVND (reference sequence). V was trimmed by 3 bases and J by 0 bases, leaving 9 bases between them. The CDR3 region has the DNA TGTGCCAGTAGTATGCTCGGGATTAGCAATCAGCCCCAGCATTTT. Translated, it gives CASSMLGISNQPQHF.

The chain employs TRBV28 and TRBJ1-2; D remains unclear. The CDR3 contains 12 residues. Germline V gene lookup returns CDR1 MDHEN and CDR2 SYDVKM. The V end lost 5 bases, the J end lost 7 bases, and 11 bases lay between the germline ends. CDR3 sequence reads: CASSITSSGYTF. Here the CDR3 DNA reads TGTGCCAGCAGTATAACAAGCTCTGGCTACACCTTC.

The chain combines TRBV5-1 with TRBJ2-3; 7 positions agree with TRBD2. The CDR3 runs 16 residues. Per germline, CDR1 SGHRS and CDR2 YFSETQ. Trimming at V came to 0 bases and at J to 4 bases, leaving 8 bases not matched to a gene. DNA of the CDR3: TGCGCCAGCAGCTTGGCCCGCGGGAGTAGTGCAGATACGCAGTATTTT. Its protein is CASSLARGSSADTQYF.

The chain is built from TRBV7-8 and TRBJ1-4; TRBD1 is a possible D gene (5 bases). This CDR3 region has 15 residues. V was shortened by 5 bases and J by 5 bases, with 15 bases between the two germline ends. Germline V gene sequence: CDR1 SGHVS, CDR2 FQNEAQ. For the CDR3, the DNA is TGTGCCAGCAGCGGACCACAGGCTTCGAATGAAAAACTGTTTTTT. This sequence encodes CASSGPQASNEKLFF.

The rearrangement joins TRBV7-9 to TRBJ2-5; 7 bases align to TRBD1. V trimming: 8 bases; J trimming: 0 bases; junction bases outside the gene matches: 9. The CDR3 covers 15 residues. Germline loops: CDR1 SEHNR, CDR2 FQNEAQ (reference sequence). CDR3 region: CASAQETGHQETQYF. The DNA of the CDR3 is TGTGCCAGCGCCCAAGAGACAGGGCACCAAGAGACCCAGTACTTC.

The chain recombines TRBV6-1 with TRBJ2-5; D may be TRBD2 (5 bases). CDR1 is MNHNS and CDR2 is SASEGT in the germline V gene. The CDR3 runs 15 residues. The ends were cut back, 2 bases at V and 2 bases at J, with 12 bases in the middle. The DNA for the CDR3 is TGTGCCAGCAGTGAAAGAGGGAGTCCTCAAGAGACCCAGTACTTC. Translated, it gives CASSERGSPQETQYF.

A single count supports this clone. The chain carries TRBV7-2 and TRBJ1-5; tentatively, D is TRBD1 (5 bases). The CDR3 covers 18 residues. The germline V and J ends were trimmed by 4 bases and 4 bases, with 23 bases remaining between them. From germline, CDR1 is SGHTA and CDR2 FQGNSA. Here the CDR3 DNA reads TGTGCCAGCAGCTGGGGGACGGGGAAGGACTTAAGTAATCAGCCCCAGCATTTT. Translated, it gives CASSWGTGKDLSNQPQHF. Based on the CDR3 plus reference TRBV7-2 and TRBJ1-5, the full variable domain is GAGVSQSPSNKVTEKGKDVELRCDPISGHTALYWYRQSLGQGLEFLIYFQGNSAPDKSGLPSDRFSAERTGGSVSTLTIQRTQQEDSAVYLCASSWGTGKDLSNQPQHFGDGTRLSIL.

The rearrangement joins TRBV18 to TRBJ2-5, with 9 nucleotides matching TRBD1. V dropped 6 bases and J dropped 5; count of bases not matched to a gene: 7. This CDR3 region has 14 residues. From germline, CDR1 is KGHSH and CDR2 LQKENI. The DNA for the CDR3 is TGTGCCAGCTCCCAAGGACAGGGGACGGAGACCCAGTACTTC. Translating gives CASSQGQGTETQYF.

The V gene is TRBV6-1, the J gene TRBJ2-7; TRBD2 agrees at 14 bases. Germline CDR1 MNHNS, CDR2 SASEGT. The length of the CDR3 is 16 residues. Trimming cost V 4 bases and J 2 bases; bases outside gene matches: 4. The DNA for the CDR3 is TGTGCCAGCAGTGCTCGGACTAGCGGGGGGCCCTACGAGCAGTACTTC. It encodes CASSARTSGGPYEQYF.

This clone was recorded once. This chain's CDR3 is CSARDVDTQYF. CDR3 DNA sequence: TGCAGTGCTAGAGACGTAGATACGCAGTATTTT. V gene TRBV20-1 combines with J gene TRBJ2-3, with D hard to call. The CDR3 spans 11 residues. Trimming took off 0 bases at V and 5 bases at J, with 3 bases between the two ends. CDR1 and CDR2 (germline): DFQATT, SNEGSKA (reference sequence).

The chain employs TRBV19 and TRBJ2-3; D not resolved. The ends were cut back, 5 bases at V and 0 bases at J, with 15 bases in the middle. Germline V gene lookup returns CDR1 LNHDA and CDR2 SQIVND (reference sequence). The CDR3 length is 16 residues. The CDR3 protein is CASSPLVYGSTDTQYF. CDR3 coding DNA: TGTGCCAGTAGTCCCCTGGTTTACGGGAGCACAGATACGCAGTATTTT. Together with reference TRBV19 and TRBJ2-3, the CDR3 gives the full variable domain: DGGITQSPKYLFRKEGQNVTLSCEQNLNHDAMYWYRQDPGQGLRLIYYSQIVNDFQKGDIAEGYSVSREKKESFPLTVTSAQKNPTAFYLCASSPLVYGSTDTQYFGPGTRLTVL.

The J gene is TRBJ1-3, the V gene TRBV7-8; D is perhaps TRBD1 (6 bases). The CDR3 consists of 14 residues. V was trimmed by 5 bases and J by 8 bases, leaving 16 bases between them. Germline CDR1 is SGHVS and CDR2 is FQNEAQ. Here the CDR3 DNA reads TGTGCCAGCAGCCCGACAGGATCCAGGGACACCATATATTTT. It specifies CASSPTGSRDTIYF.

The chain employs TRBV7-6 and TRBJ1-1; 10 positions match TRBD1. This CDR3 has 16 amino acids. Per the germline V gene, CDR1 is SGHVS and CDR2 is FNYEAQ. J was trimmed by 4 bases and V by 3 bases; bases with no gene match: 8. CDR3 nucleotide sequence: TGTGCCAGCAGCTTGACAGGGGGCGTACATTTCACTGAAGCTTTCTTT. Protein sequence: CASSLTGGVHFTEAFF.

V is TRBV2 and J is TRBJ1-1; D is unclear. Germline V gene sequence: CDR1 SNHLY, CDR2 FYNNEI. The V end lost 8 bases, the J end lost 3 bases, and 7 bases lay between the germline ends. This CDR3 has 11 amino acids. The CDR3 reads CASDEDTEAFF. Here the CDR3 DNA reads TGTGCCAGCGACGAGGACACTGAAGCTTTCTTT.

The chain recombines TRBV5-4 with TRBJ1-6, with 7 bases matching TRBD1. V shed 0 bases, J shed 10 bases, and the junction held 7 bases outside the gene matches. CDR3 length: 15 amino acids. Germline V gene sequence: CDR1 SGHNT, CDR2 YYREEE (reference sequence). For the CDR3, the DNA is TGTGCCAGCAGCTTGGAAGGGGGCTTAGGATCACCCCTCCACTTT. This gives the protein CASSLEGGLGSPLHF.

The V gene is TRBV19, the J gene TRBJ2-5; D gene unclear. The V gene's germline CDR1 is LNHDA and CDR2 SQIVND (reference sequence). The CDR3 totals 14 residues. Trimming took off 5 bases at V and 0 bases at J, with 10 bases between the two ends. CDR3 sequence: CASSLIRNQETQYF. As DNA, the CDR3 is TGTGCCAGTAGTCTAATACGGAACCAAGAGACCCAGTACTTC.

Here the CDR3 reads CASSLGGGGRAGELFF. The CDR3 nucleotides are TGTGCCAGCAGCTTAGGTGGAGGGGGCAGGGCCGGGGAGCTGTTTTTT. The chain carries TRBV7-8 and TRBJ2-2, with D perhaps matching TRBD1 (7 bases). The germline V and J ends were trimmed by 1 base and 6 bases, with 15 bases remaining between them. The germline gives CDR1 SGHVS, CDR2 FQNEAQ. The CDR3 sequence is 16 residues long. Using reference TRBV7-8 and TRBJ2-2 for the parts outside the CDR3, the full variable domain is GAGVSQSPRYKVAKRGQDVALRCDPISGHVSLFWYQQALGQGPEFLTYFQNEAQLDKSGLPSDRFFAERPEGSVSTLKIQRTQQEDSAVYLCASSLGGGGRAGELFFGEGSRLTVL.

The genes are TRBV9 and TRBJ1-4, with 8 bases lining up with TRBD1. The J segment lost 8 bases and the V segment lost 0 bases, leaving 12 bases of the junction unmatched. The CDR3 is made up of 17 amino acids. Germline V gives CDR1 SGDLS, CDR2 YYNGEE. The CDR3 is CASSVEETGVRDEKLFF. In DNA form, the CDR3 reads TGTGCCAGCAGCGTAGAAGAGACAGGGGTGAGAGACGAAAAACTGTTTTTT. Full variable domain (rest looked up from reference TRBV9 and TRBJ1-4): DSGVTQTPKHLITATGQRVTLRCSPRSGDLSVYWYQQSLDQGLQFLIQYYNGEERAKGNILERFSAQQFPDLHSELNLSSLELGDSALYFCASSVEETGVRDEKLFFGSGTQLSVL.

This clone was counted only a few times. The V and J genes are TRBV5-4 and TRBJ1-6; no firm D call. Germline CDR1 reads SGHNT; CDR2 reads YYREEE (reference sequence). There are 14 residues in the CDR3. V gave up 0 bases and J gave up 8 bases, with 9 bases separating them. CDR3 in DNA: TGTGCCAGCAGCTTGGAACGGGGTCATTCACCCCTCCACTTT. Translated: CASSLERGHSPLHF. The full variable domain, rest sourced from reference TRBV5-4 and TRBJ1-6, is ETGVTQSPTHLIKTRGQQVTLRCSSQSGHNTVSWYQQALGQGPQFIFQYYREEENGRGNFPPRFSGLQFPNYSSELNVNALELDDSALYLCASSLERGHSPLHFGNGTRLTVT.

The chain carries TRBV30 and TRBJ1-3, with D uncertain. Looked up from germline, CDR1 is GTSNPN and CDR2 is SVGIG (reference sequence). The CDR3 extends over 12 amino acids. V was cut by 2 bases and J by 7 bases, with 9 bases left in between. As DNA, the CDR3 is TGTGCCTGGAGTCTCAAGGAGAACACCATATATTTT. As protein: CAWSLKENTIYF.

The rearrangement links TRBV15 to TRBJ2-1; perhaps TRBD2 as D (5 bases). The CDR3 is made up of 15 amino acids. CDR1 and CDR2 (germline): LNHNV, YYDKDF (reference sequence). The V end lost 0 bases, the J end lost 8 bases, and 14 bases lay between the germline ends. CDR3 nucleotide sequence: TGTGCCACCAGCAGAGATCTGGGGAGTGGCGATGAGCAGTTCTTC. Translating gives CATSRDLGSGDEQFF.

The chain links TRBV6-5 to TRBJ2-7, with 9 bases matching TRBD1. V shed 5 bases, J shed 3 bases, and the junction held 5 bases outside the gene matches. Germline V gene sequence: CDR1 MNHEY, CDR2 SVGAGI. This CDR3 has 14 amino acids. Written as DNA, the CDR3 is TGTGCCAGCAGTCCCACAGGGGGCGTCTACGAGCAGTACTTC. This codes for CASSPTGGVYEQYF.

The rearrangement uses TRBV2 and TRBJ2-2, with TRBD1 as a possible D gene (6 bases). CDR1 is SNHLY and CDR2 is FYNNEI in the germline V gene. This CDR3 contains 15 residues. With 7 bases removed from V and 1 base from J, the gap between germline ends came to 13 bases. CDR3 residues: CASKLETGNTGELFF. CDR3 coding DNA: TGTGCCAGCAAGCTAGAGACAGGGAACACCGGGGAGCTGTTTTTT. The entire variable domain, with the rest obtained from reference TRBV2 and TRBJ2-2, is as follows: EPEVTQTPSHQVTQMGQEVILRCVPISNHLYFYWYRQILGQKVEFLVSFYNNEISEKSEIFDDQFSVERPDGSNFTLKIRSTKLEDSAMYFCASKLETGNTGELFFGEGSRLTVL.

The rearrangement links TRBV7-2 to TRBJ2-5; 13 bases fit TRBD2. Trimming cost V 5 bases and J 6 bases; bases outside gene matches: 6. Germline CDR1 is SGHTA and CDR2 is FQGNSA. This CDR3 has 15 amino acids. CDR3 bases: TGTGCCAGCAGCCCACTAGCGGGGGGGCCTCAGACCCAGTACTTC. It yields the protein CASSPLAGGPQTQYF.

The J gene is TRBJ2-7, the V gene TRBV28; 7 positions match TRBD1. The CDR3 totals 15 residues. Trimming at V came to 5 bases and at J to 3 bases, leaving 10 bases not matched to a gene. Germline V gives CDR1 MDHEN, CDR2 SYDVKM. The CDR3 loop reads CASSTPTGKGYEQYF. The CDR3 nucleotides are TGTGCCAGCAGTACTCCGACAGGGAAGGGCTACGAGCAGTACTTC.

The gene calls are TRBV14 and TRBJ2-5; possible D gene TRBD2, 7 bases. The CDR3 runs to 14 residues. Deletions cut 1 base from V and 7 bases from J, with 13 bases between. CDR1 and CDR2 (germline): SGHDN, FVKESK. CDR3 loop: CASSQAGGRATQYF. CDR3 DNA sequence: TGTGCCAGCAGCCAAGCGGGGGGCAGGGCGACCCAGTACTTC. The variable domain in full, with the rest retrieved from reference TRBV14 and TRBJ2-5, is EAGVTQFPSHSVIEKGQTVTLRCDPISGHDNLYWYRRVMGKEIKFLLHFVKESKQDESGMPNNRFLAERTGGTYSTLKVQPAELEDSGVYFCASSQAGGRATQYFGPGTRLLVL.

V gene TRBV18 combines with J gene TRBJ2-1; 8 bases fit TRBD1. The V gene's germline CDR1 is KGHSH and CDR2 LQKENI. The CDR3 spans 16 residues. J lost 2 bases, V lost 5 bases, and 8 bases had no gene match. The CDR3 DNA is TGTGCCAGCTCAGGGTTAGGGACAGGAGCCTACAATGAGCAGTTCTTC. Amino acid sequence: CASSGLGTGAYNEQFF.

The V gene is TRBV28, the J gene TRBJ2-2, with 8 bases matching TRBD1. Per the germline V gene, CDR1 is MDHEN and CDR2 is SYDVKM. V dropped 10 bases and J dropped 3; count of bases not matched to a gene: 7. The CDR3 consists of 14 residues. CDR3 loop: CATRQGQYTGELFF. CDR3 in DNA: TGTGCCACCAGACAGGGGCAGTACACCGGGGAGCTGTTTTTT.